This T cell receptor beta chain was observed in a study of molecular identifiers for immune sequencing clone quantification. Comment on this clonotype: A much bigger clone sits one base away, suggesting this may be a read error.

Germline V CDR1 and CDR2: SGHDT, YYEEEE. The trim removed 7 bases at V and 0 bases at J, leaving 8 bases unmatched. The CDR3 contains 17 residues. TCRdb re-derived calls from the PCR reads in MiXCR, one entry per CDR3 protein. The data contain over 550,000 distinct CDR3 sequences, around 25% of them singletons. The source of this sequence is a human donor in good health. Some libraries in this study had Jurkat cell RNA spiked in. The V call is TRBV5-6, the J call TRBJ2-7; TRBD2 agrees at 15 bases. Material for sequencing was naive CD8+ T cells from blood, with Jurkat cell RNA spiked in. Subset given: FACS-sorted CD8+CD4-CCR7+CD45RA+ naive T cells. The CDR3 sequence is CASGGLAGGEISYEQYF. The CDR3 DNA sequence: TGTGCCAGCGGCGGACTAGCGGGAGGGGAGATCTCCTACGAGCAGTACTTC.